These T cell receptor beta chains were read from a single sample in a study of T-cell memory formation after mild COVID-19. One entry per CDR3 protein results from TCRdb running MiXCR on the 5' RACE reads. The sample includes hundreds of thousands of distinct CDR3 sequences, 15% of them seen just once. Material for sequencing was PBMCs or a T cell subset sorted from them (not recorded which). All receptors derive from an adult woman who had mild COVID-19 (a few samples of this study predate the infection). Cell type and time point are not known. Each CDR3 is given with its conserved first and last residue. Each record gives: D gene, J gene, clone size, V gene, CDR3 DNA, CDR3 protein. The D gene is left open where the match is weak. Clone size is shown for a subset of rows, as once, few, many or a class of expanded clone.

TRBD1,TRBJ2-3,few,TRBV29-1,TGCAGCGCGGGGACAGGGTCGGGGGGAGATACGCAGTATTTT,CSAGTGSGGDTQYF
TRBD1,TRBJ2-1,few,TRBV12-5,TGTGCTAGTGTGGGGGGACAGGGTTACAATGAGCAGTTCTTC,CASVGGQGYNEQFF
.,TRBJ2-3,.,TRBV7-9,TGTGCCGGTACTAGGGCTTCAGATACGCAGTATTTT,CAGTRASDTQYF
.,TRBJ2-3,.,TRBV9,TGTGCCAGCAGCGTAGTAGAGGGTAGCATCACAGATACGCAGTATTTT,CASSVVEGSITDTQYF
TRBD2,TRBJ2-1,few,TRBV5-6,TGTGCCAGCAGCGCTACTAGCGTGTGGGTCCTAAATGAGCAGTTCTTC,CASSATSVWVLNEQFF
.,TRBJ2-3,.,TRBV30,TGTGCCCGGAGTGGAGGGGGGTCAGATACGCAGTATTTT,CARSGGGSDTQYF
TRBD1,TRBJ2-7,.,TRBV3-1,TGTGCCAGCAAAGGACAGGGCCTCTCCTACGAGCAGTACTTC,CASKGQGLSYEQYF
.,TRBJ2-7,many,TRBV12-3/TRBV12-4,TGTGCCAGCAGTTTGGGGCAGGCTGGGTACGAGCAGTACTTC,CASSLGQAGYEQYF
TRBD2,TRBJ2-2,.,TRBV4-1,TGCGCCAGCAGCCAAGGGTTCACTAGCGGGGGGCCCCGTAGTACCGGGGAGCTGTTTTTT,CASSQGFTSGGPRSTGELFF
.,TRBJ2-5,many,TRBV12-3/TRBV12-4,TGTGCCAGCAGCCGTCTACAAGAGACCCAGTACTTC,CASSRLQETQYF
.,TRBJ2-7,.,TRBV5-1,TGCGCCAGCAGGCTCGGGGATGGCGAGCAGTACTTC,CASRLGDGEQYF
.,TRBJ2-4,few,TRBV6-5,TGTGCCAGCAGTTACTCGATTCAGGGGGGGATTGCCAAAAACATTCAGTACTTC,CASSYSIQGGIAKNIQYF
.,TRBJ2-7,.,TRBV7-2,TGTGCCAGCAGCCCTCACATTGCCGGGGTGCCCTACGAGCAGTACTTC,CASSPHIAGVPYEQYF
TRBD2,TRBJ2-2,few,TRBV12-3/TRBV12-4,TGTGCCAGCAGTGATCCTAGCGGGAGGGCCACCGGGGAGCTGTTTTTT,CASSDPSGRATGELFF
.,TRBJ2-2,few,TRBV20-1,TGCAGTGCTAAGAAGGGGTTAACCGGGGAGCTGTTTTTT,CSAKKGLTGELFF
.,TRBJ2-7,.,TRBV6-5,TGTGCCAGCAGGGACGGAGGGTCCTCCTACGAGCAGTACTTC,CASRDGGSSYEQYF
TRBD1,TRBJ2-1,.,TRBV12-3/TRBV12-4,TGTGCCAGCAGTTGGGGCCGGGACAGAGACAATGAGCAGTTCTTC,CASSWGRDRDNEQFF
.,TRBJ1-1,.,TRBV19,TGTGCCAGTAAAAGGGAGGGTTCCATGAACACTGAAGCTTTCTTT,CASKREGSMNTEAFF
.,TRBJ2-4,.,TRBV12-3/TRBV12-4,TGTGCCAGCAGCCTGGGGGGGCCTTCCAAAAACATTCAGTACTTC,CASSLGGPSKNIQYF
.,TRBJ2-6,few,TRBV4-2,TGTGCCAGCAGCAAATCGGCCGGGGCCAACGTCCTGACTTTC,CASSKSAGANVLTF
.,TRBJ2-2,many,TRBV5-6,TGTGCCAGCAGCATCATACAGGGTACCGGGGAGCTGTTTTTT,CASSIIQGTGELFF
.,TRBJ1-2,.,TRBV7-8,TGTGCCAGCAGCTTAGCGAGGGCAGGAACCTATTTGGGCTACACCTTC,CASSLARAGTYLGYTF
.,TRBJ2-3,.,TRBV5-1,TGCGCCAGCAGCTTGGGGAACCAGGCCCCCACAGATACGCAGTATTTT,CASSLGNQAPTDTQYF
.,TRBJ2-5,few,TRBV5-1,TGCGCCAGCAGCGTCCCCACAGTGGGGGAGACCCAGTACTTC,CASSVPTVGETQYF